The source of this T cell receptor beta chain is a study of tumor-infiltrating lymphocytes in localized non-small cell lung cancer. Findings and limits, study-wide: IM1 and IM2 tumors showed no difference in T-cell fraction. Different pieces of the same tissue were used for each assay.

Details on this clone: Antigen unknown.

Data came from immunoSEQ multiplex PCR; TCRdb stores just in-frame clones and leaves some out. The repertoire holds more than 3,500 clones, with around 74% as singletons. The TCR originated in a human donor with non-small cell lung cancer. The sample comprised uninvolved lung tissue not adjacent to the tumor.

For the CDR3, the DNA is TGTGCCAGCAGCGTAGAGGGGACTGAACGGGATACGCAGTATTTT. Its translation: CASSVEGTERDTQYF. J is TRBJ2-3 and V is TRBV9, with D maybe TRBD2 (6 bases). V lost 0 bases and J lost 6, with 14 bases in between. Germline V gene lookup returns CDR1 SGDLS and CDR2 YYNGEE. The CDR3 consists of 15 residues.